The entry below describes one T cell receptor beta chain. Its target is not known. These data are taken from a study of shared clonotypes between healthy human individuals. Study-wide findings and caveats: Rarefaction demonstrated incomplete sorted-subset sequencing despite large depth.

Trimming shortened V by 4 bases and J by 4 bases, and 11 bases separated the two germline ends. CDR1 and CDR2 from the germline V gene are SGDLS and YYNGEE. CDR3 size: 14 residues. Investigators divided CD4+ cells into CD45RA+ naive and CD45RA-negative memory subsets. The assay ran at deep level. The repertoire was sequenced with immunoSEQ multiplex PCR; TCRdb's copy has only in-frame clones and lacks some. The data show millions of clones, 80% to 95% seen once. The V call is TRBV9, the J call TRBJ2-2, with D tentatively TRBD2 (6 bases). The sample was naive CD4+ T cells from PBMCs. The subset is: CD45RA+ positively selected. The receptor was derived from a man aged 18 to 30 in good health. Some clones in this sample may be carry-over from other donors' samples. In nucleotides, the CDR3 is TGTGCCAGCAGCCCCGGGACTGTCACCGGGGAGCTGTTTTTT. It is translated as CASSPGTVTGELFF.